This T cell receptor beta chain was captured by sequencing in a study of blood T cell repertoires in COVID-19. Profiled with immunoSEQ multiplex PCR; TCRdb holds only in-frame clones, not every one. The sample holds 55,000 to 85,000 clones; approximately 83% are singletons and the top ten take 10% to 15%. The junction had 7 bases not matched to a gene; V was cut back by 2 bases and J by 5 bases. The CDR3 totals 15 residues. Germline V gene lookup returns CDR1 MNHEY and CDR2 SVGAGI. The rearrangement links TRBV6-5 to TRBJ1-1; 8 bases line up with TRBD1. The receptor's source is a human donor in a cohort sampled during active COVID-19. Material: peripheral blood. This CDR3 reads CASSYGERQGTEAFF. CDR3 nucleotides: TGTGCCAGCAGTTACGGAGAGAGACAGGGGACTGAAGCTTTCTTT.